This is a list of T cell receptor beta chains from one sample in a study of blood T cells in healthy people across ages. MiXCR was run by TCRdb on the 5' RACE reads, yielding one entry per CDR3 protein. The profile shows some 900,000 distinct CDR3 sequences, 25% to 30% of them singletons. The specimen was blood. These receptors all come from a woman of 80 years or more in good health. Each CDR3 is given with its conserved first and last residue. A D gene is named only where the DNA matches it firmly. The size field is filled for only some rows; it gives once, few, many or a size class.

V gene	D gene	clone size	J gene	CDR3 protein	CDR3 DNA
TRBV5-1	-	-	TRBJ2-1	CANSLKNRLRSYNEQFF	TGCGCCAACAGCTTGAAGAACAGGCTGAGGTCCTACAATGAGCAGTTCTTC
TRBV5-8	-	many	TRBJ1-5	CASSFRGDGAPQHF	TGTGCCAGCAGCTTTCGCGGGGATGGCGCGCCCCAGCATTTT
TRBV10-3	-	many	TRBJ2-6	CAISESRPSGANVLTF	TGTGCCATCAGTGAGTCGCGACCCTCTGGGGCCAACGTCCTGACTTTC
TRBV6-2/TRBV6-3	-	-	TRBJ1-1	CASNQGRMNTEAFF	TGTGCCAGTAACCAGGGGAGGATGAACACTGAAGCTTTCTTT
TRBV6-2/TRBV6-3	TRBD1	few	TRBJ2-7	CASSYHRDRGRYEQYF	TGTGCCAGCAGTTACCACCGGGACAGGGGGCGTTACGAGCAGTACTTC
TRBV9	-	-	TRBJ2-3	CASSTGARVSTDTQYF	TGTGCCAGCAGCACGGGGGCCAGGGTTAGCACAGATACGCAGTATTTT
TRBV20-1	-	many	TRBJ2-1	CSARDGGDNEQFF	TGCAGTGCTAGAGACGGCGGGGACAATGAGCAGTTCTTC
TRBV2	TRBD1	-	TRBJ2-1	CASVKQGIRETQFF	TGTGCCAGCGTTAAACAGGGGATACGAGAGACCCAGTTCTTC
TRBV12-3/TRBV12-4	-	-	TRBJ1-6	CASSPDSRSSPLHF	TGTGCCAGCAGTCCGGACAGTCGAAGCTCACCCCTCCACTTT
TRBV10-3	-	many	TRBJ2-3	CAISESLATSGQYF	TGTGCCATCAGTGAGTCTCTAGCGACCTCGGGGCAGTATTTT
TRBV2	TRBD1	-	TRBJ1-1	CASTPGQGMGTEAFF	TGTGCCAGCACCCCAGGACAGGGAATGGGCACTGAAGCTTTCTTT
TRBV2	-	few	TRBJ2-6	CASSERAAGASGANVLTF	TGTGCCAGCAGTGAAAGGGCGGCAGGGGCCTCTGGGGCCAACGTCCTGACTTTC
TRBV20-1	TRBD2	many	TRBJ2-3	CSAYSPQLAGGRDTQYF	TGCAGTGCTTACTCCCCCCAACTAGCGGGGGGCAGGGATACGCAGTATTTT
TRBV28	TRBD1	few	TRBJ2-7	CASSLAGQEHWGLYEQYF	TGTGCCAGCAGTTTGGCGGGACAGGAGCATTGGGGCCTCTACGAGCAGTACTTC
TRBV10-3	TRBD1	many	TRBJ2-7	CAISGQGDEQYF	TGTGCCATCTCAGGACAGGGCGACGAGCAGTACTTC
TRBV7-2	-	many	TRBJ2-1	CASRPRGALNNEQFF	TGTGCCAGCAGGCCAAGGGGGGCTTTGAACAATGAGCAGTTCTTC
TRBV7-9	TRBD1	-	TRBJ1-2	CASSTGTGGANYGYTF	TGTGCCAGCAGCACCGGGACAGGGGGCGCGAACTATGGCTACACCTTC
TRBV7-2	-	-	TRBJ2-7	CVSSLVPYEQYF	TGTGTCAGCAGCTTAGTTCCCTACGAGCAGTACTTC
TRBV20-1	TRBD1	many	TRBJ2-1	CSARGLPGTGVNEQFF	TGCAGTGCTAGAGGTTTACCCGGGACAGGGGTAAATGAGCAGTTCTTC
TRBV6-5	-	many	TRBJ2-5	CASSYGQTLRMETQYF	TGTGCCAGCAGTTACGGGCAGACCCTCCGGATGGAGACCCAGTACTTC